This T cell receptor (beta chain) was profiled in a study of cytotoxic CD8 clonotypes in ibrutinib-treated CLL. CDR1 is SGHTA, CDR2 FQGNSA, per germline. Deletions cut 5 bases from V and 4 bases from J, with 9 bases between. The CDR3 sequence is 12 residues long. General study findings and limits: Higher clonality was seen at ibrutinib response and a return toward baseline at progression.

The table lists this clone with a few counts. The target antigen is unknown. Other DNA sequences in the same sample also yield this CDR3. The assay was immunoSEQ multiplex PCR, and TCRdb's table has in-frame clones only and misses some. The table shows some 350,000 clones, with 67% occurring only once. The chain is built from TRBV7-2 and TRBJ2-7; D remains ambiguous. The sequenced sample was PBMCs, obtained after 36 months of ibrutinib treatment. This receptor was identified in a human donor with chronic lymphocytic leukemia. CDR3 nucleotides: TGTGCCAGCAGCCGGACCTCGTACGAGCAGTACTTC. This codes for CASSRTSYEQYF.